Listed below are T cell receptor beta chains from one sample, sequenced in a study of blood T cell repertoires in COVID-19. Some clones are missing from TCRdb's copy, which holds only in-frame ones; the method was immunoSEQ multiplex PCR. The data hold 53,000 or so clones, with around 90% observed a single time. Sequencing used peripheral blood. The source is a man of 80 years or more with acute or convalescent COVID-19. The CDR3 runs from the conserved cysteine through the conserved F or W. The D gene is left open where the match is weak. Only some rows state a clone size, as once, few, many or a class for expanded clones.

d_gene: TRBD1; abundance: -; v_gene: TRBV9; j_gene: TRBJ2-5; CDR3nt: TGTGCCAGCAGCGTAGGGGTCAGGGGGCTACAAGAGACCCAGTACTTC; CDR3aa: CASSVGVRGLQETQYF
d_gene: -; abundance: -; v_gene: TRBV7-9; j_gene: TRBJ1-1; CDR3nt: TGTGCCAGCAGCGGCAGGGGTGCGGTGACTGAAGCTTTCTTT; CDR3aa: CASSGRGAVTEAFF
d_gene: TRBD1; abundance: -; v_gene: TRBV6-5; j_gene: TRBJ1-5; CDR3nt: TGTGCCAGCCGCAGGGGGCTTAGCAATCAGCCCCAGCATTTT; CDR3aa: CASRRGLSNQPQHF
d_gene: TRBD1; abundance: -; v_gene: TRBV18; j_gene: TRBJ1-5; CDR3nt: TGTGCCAGCTCACCGGGGACAGCCCAGCCCCAGCATTTT; CDR3aa: CASSPGTAQPQHF
d_gene: -; abundance: -; v_gene: TRBV6-5; j_gene: TRBJ2-4; CDR3nt: TGTGCCAGCGGAGGGGAATTCATTCAGTACTTC; CDR3aa: CASGGEFIQYF
d_gene: TRBD2; abundance: -; v_gene: TRBV6-2/TRBV6-3; j_gene: TRBJ2-1; CDR3nt: TGTGCCAGCAGTTACTCTCGAGCGGGGGGGCGCAATGAGCAGTTCTTC; CDR3aa: CASSYSRAGGRNEQFF
d_gene: -; abundance: -; v_gene: TRBV9; j_gene: TRBJ2-3; CDR3nt: TGTGCCAGCAGCGTAGTCCTAGCCTCAGATACGCAGTATTTT; CDR3aa: CASSVVLASDTQYF
d_gene: TRBD1; abundance: -; v_gene: TRBV6-5; j_gene: TRBJ1-6; CDR3nt: TGTGCCAGCAGTTACCAGGGGGAGTTTTCACCCCTCCACTTT; CDR3aa: CASSYQGEFSPLHF
d_gene: TRBD2; abundance: -; v_gene: TRBV7-8; j_gene: TRBJ2-3; CDR3nt: TGTGCCAGCAGCTTAGTCAGCGGGGGGACCACAGATACGCAGTATTTT; CDR3aa: CASSLVSGGTTDTQYF
d_gene: -; abundance: -; v_gene: TRBV4-1; j_gene: TRBJ1-1; CDR3nt: TGCGCCAGCAGCCAAGGGCCCGTAAACACTGAAGCTTTCTTT; CDR3aa: CASSQGPVNTEAFF
d_gene: -; abundance: -; v_gene: TRBV7-2; j_gene: TRBJ1-5; CDR3nt: TGTGCCAGCAGCTTGCAGGGGAAATATAGCAATCAGCCCCAGCATTTT; CDR3aa: CASSLQGKYSNQPQHF
d_gene: TRBD1; abundance: -; v_gene: TRBV5-4; j_gene: TRBJ2-7; CDR3nt: TGTGCCAGCAGCCGTACAGGGGGTCTCTACGAGCAGTACTTC; CDR3aa: CASSRTGGLYEQYF
d_gene: -; abundance: -; v_gene: TRBV7-2; j_gene: TRBJ1-2; CDR3nt: TGTGCCAGCAGCCCCCGGTACTATGGCTACACCTTC; CDR3aa: CASSPRYYGYTF
d_gene: TRBD1; abundance: -; v_gene: TRBV27; j_gene: TRBJ1-6; CDR3nt: TGTGCCAGCAGCCCGGGACAGCATAATTCACCCCTCCACTTT; CDR3aa: CASSPGQHNSPLHF
d_gene: -; abundance: -; v_gene: TRBV7-9; j_gene: TRBJ1-1; CDR3nt: TGTGCCAGCAGCCCGACAGTTAGGACTGAAGCTTTCTTT; CDR3aa: CASSPTVRTEAFF
d_gene: -; abundance: -; v_gene: TRBV6-1; j_gene: TRBJ2-1; CDR3nt: TGTGCCAGCAGTGAAGCCTGGGCCTCCTACAATGAGCAGTTCTTC; CDR3aa: CASSEAWASYNEQFF
d_gene: -; abundance: -; v_gene: TRBV12-3/TRBV12-4; j_gene: TRBJ1-2; CDR3nt: TGTGCCAGCAGTCCAGGGATTTCTGCTGGCTACACCTTC; CDR3aa: CASSPGISAGYTF
d_gene: -; abundance: -; v_gene: TRBV30; j_gene: TRBJ1-4; CDR3nt: TGTGCCTGGAGTGGTACAACTAATGAAAAACTGTTTTTT; CDR3aa: CAWSGTTNEKLFF
d_gene: -; abundance: -; v_gene: TRBV19; j_gene: TRBJ1-4; CDR3nt: TGTGCCAGCTCCGCGGTTTTGGCGGCGGAAAAACTGTTTTTT; CDR3aa: CASSAVLAAEKLFF
d_gene: -; abundance: -; v_gene: TRBV20-1; j_gene: TRBJ1-6; CDR3nt: TGCAGTGCTAGTAGGGGGAGCTCCTATAATTCACCCCTCCACTTT; CDR3aa: CSASRGSSYNSPLHF
d_gene: TRBD2; abundance: -; v_gene: TRBV30; j_gene: TRBJ2-2; CDR3nt: TGTGCCTGGAGTATTGCCGGGACTAGCGGCCCGGGTCTGTTTTTT; CDR3aa: CAWSIAGTSGPGLFF
d_gene: -; abundance: -; v_gene: TRBV7-9; j_gene: TRBJ1-5; CDR3nt: TGTGCCAGCAGCCCGTCGGGGGGCGGGGATCAGCCCCAGCATTTT; CDR3aa: CASSPSGGGDQPQHF
d_gene: -; abundance: once; v_gene: TRBV18; j_gene: TRBJ2-3; CDR3nt: TGTGCCAGCTCCCCCGCGGGCACAGATACGCAGTATTTT; CDR3aa: CASSPAGTDTQYF
d_gene: -; abundance: -; v_gene: TRBV5-1; j_gene: TRBJ1-1; CDR3nt: TGCGCCAGCAGCTTGGTGGCCGCCTCAAACACTGAAGCTTTCTTT; CDR3aa: CASSLVAASNTEAFF
d_gene: -; abundance: -; v_gene: TRBV9; j_gene: TRBJ2-2; CDR3nt: TGTGCCAGCAGCCGCTACGGTGCGAACACCGGGGAGCTGTTTTTT; CDR3aa: CASSRYGANTGELFF
d_gene: -; abundance: -; v_gene: TRBV12-3/TRBV12-4; j_gene: TRBJ1-5; CDR3nt: TGTGCCAGCAGCGGACAGATCAATCAGCCCCAGCATTTT; CDR3aa: CASSGQINQPQHF
d_gene: -; abundance: -; v_gene: TRBV12-3/TRBV12-4; j_gene: TRBJ1-5; CDR3nt: TGTGCCAGCAGTCCCGGACAGCAGCCCCAGCATTTT; CDR3aa: CASSPGQQPQHF
d_gene: TRBD2; abundance: -; v_gene: TRBV10-2; j_gene: TRBJ2-1; CDR3nt: TGCGCCAGCAGGACTAGCGGGGGGCCCTACAATGAGCAGTTCTTC; CDR3aa: CASRTSGGPYNEQFF
d_gene: TRBD1; abundance: -; v_gene: TRBV2; j_gene: TRBJ1-1; CDR3nt: TGTGCCAGCAGCAGACAGGGGGCGGCGGAAGCTTTCTTT; CDR3aa: CASSRQGAAEAFF
d_gene: -; abundance: -; v_gene: TRBV28; j_gene: TRBJ1-4; CDR3nt: TGTGCCAGCAGTTTAAGAGCCCCCTCCCGGTTTGAAAAACTGTTTTTT; CDR3aa: CASSLRAPSRFEKLFF
d_gene: TRBD1; abundance: -; v_gene: TRBV19; j_gene: TRBJ1-1; CDR3nt: TGTGCCAGTCTGGGGACAGGGTATTCCGGCACTGAAGCTTTCTTT; CDR3aa: CASLGTGYSGTEAFF
d_gene: -; abundance: -; v_gene: TRBV12-3/TRBV12-4; j_gene: TRBJ1-4; CDR3nt: TGTGCCAGCAGTTTAGGAGGGAGTGAAAAACTGTTTTTT; CDR3aa: CASSLGGSEKLFF
d_gene: -; abundance: -; v_gene: TRBV7-8; j_gene: TRBJ2-5; CDR3nt: TGTGCCAGCAGCCGACACGGGATGAAAGAGACCCAGTACTTC; CDR3aa: CASSRHGMKETQYF
d_gene: -; abundance: -; v_gene: TRBV6-2/TRBV6-3; j_gene: TRBJ1-1; CDR3nt: TGTGCCAGCAGTTACTCGCTGGGACTTCGAGCTTTCTTT; CDR3aa: CASSYSLGLRAFF
d_gene: -; abundance: -; v_gene: TRBV20-1; j_gene: TRBJ1-5; CDR3nt: TGCAGTGCTAGTTGGGGCAGGGGACAGCCCCAGCATTTT; CDR3aa: CSASWGRGQPQHF
d_gene: TRBD1; abundance: once; v_gene: TRBV19; j_gene: TRBJ2-3; CDR3nt: TGTGCCAGTAGTAGGGACAGATGGGACACTAGCACAGATACGCAGTATTTT; CDR3aa: CASSRDRWDTSTDTQYF
d_gene: -; abundance: -; v_gene: TRBV28; j_gene: TRBJ1-6; CDR3nt: TGTGCCAGCACTCCCTCCTATAATTCACCCCTCCACTTT; CDR3aa: CASTPSYNSPLHF
d_gene: -; abundance: -; v_gene: TRBV18; j_gene: TRBJ1-4; CDR3nt: TGTGCCAGCTCACCAGGGCGAAGGGGTGAAAAACTGTTTTTT; CDR3aa: CASSPGRRGEKLFF
d_gene: TRBD1; abundance: -; v_gene: TRBV18; j_gene: TRBJ1-6; CDR3nt: TGTGCCAGCTCACCAGACAGGGATAATTCACCCCTCCACTTT; CDR3aa: CASSPDRDNSPLHF
d_gene: TRBD2; abundance: -; v_gene: TRBV29-1; j_gene: TRBJ2-3; CDR3nt: TGCAGCATTGCCCCGGGACTAGCGGGCGGGGGTAGCACAGATACGCAGTATTTT; CDR3aa: CSIAPGLAGGGSTDTQYF
d_gene: TRBD1; abundance: -; v_gene: TRBV2; j_gene: TRBJ2-1; CDR3nt: TGTGCCACCACTCCCGGGACAGCCTACAATGAGCAGTTCTTC; CDR3aa: CATTPGTAYNEQFF